A single sample is the source of the 24 T cell receptor beta chains below, sequenced in a study of neurological immune-mediated disorders (dated by TCRdb to between 2018 and 2020). The time point label, read with the paper, signifies: longitudinal time-point 3. Library method: 5' RACE. Sequenced on an Illumina HiSeq 2500. Through fastp at Q25 and MiXCR, TCRdb rebuilt clones from the public reads, retaining in-frame beta chains. Identical CDR3 protein sequences are pooled into one entry, listed with their most common genes and DNA. A total of 84,000 or so distinct CDR3 sequences appear in this sample, about 4% of them only once. Jointly, the top ten make up over 5.5% of the sample. Sequenced input: PBMCs. Source of these receptors: a woman aged 55 to 70 with multiple sclerosis.

This clonotype was detected ten times or more. The chain has TRBV14 and TRBJ2-5, with D possibly matching TRBD1 (5 bases). The CDR3 has 14 amino acids. Germline V lookup: CDR1 SGHDN, CDR2 FVKESK. Trimming took off 3 bases at V and 1 base at J, with 9 bases between the two ends. CDR3 in amino acids: CASSHRVLQETQYF. The CDR3 DNA follows: TGTGCCAGCAGCCACAGGGTTCTCCAAGAGACCCAGTACTTC.

This clonotype was recorded at least ten times. The genes are TRBV5-4 and TRBJ2-1; D ambiguous. Deletions cut 2 bases from V and 9 bases from J, with 24 bases between. The CDR3 totals 17 residues. Germline-derived CDR1 and CDR2 are SGHNT and YYREEE (reference sequence). The DNA of the CDR3 is TGTGCCAGCAGCTTCCGCCCACCACCCTTTTCCTATGGTGAGCAGTTCTTC. This encodes CASSFRPPPFSYGEQFF.

This clonotype was counted a few times. CDR3 protein: CASSPGTGGEKLFF. The CDR3 DNA reads TGTGCCAGCAGCCCTGGGACAGGTGGAGAAAAACTGTTTTTT. The chain links TRBV5-6 to TRBJ1-4; 8 bases are shared with TRBD1. CDR1 and CDR2 (germline): SGHDT, YYEEEE. The CDR3 runs 14 residues. The J segment lost 8 bases and the V segment lost 4 bases, leaving 7 bases of the junction unmatched.

The sample holds many counts of this clonotype. The CDR3 loop reads CASSIFVQFNQPQHF. The CDR3 nucleotides are TGTGCCAGTAGTATCTTCGTGCAGTTCAATCAGCCCCAGCATTTT. V is TRBV19 and J is TRBJ1-5; unclear D gene. There are 15 residues in the CDR3. CDR1 and CDR2 (germline): LNHDA, SQIVND (reference sequence). With 3 bases removed from V and 3 bases from J, the gap between germline ends came to 12 bases. The whole variable domain, remainder taken from reference TRBV19 and TRBJ1-5, is DGGITQSPKYLFRKEGQNVTLSCEQNLNHDAMYWYRQDPGQGLRLIYYSQIVNDFQKGDIAEGYSVSREKKESFPLTVTSAQKNPTAFYLCASSIFVQFNQPQHFGDGTRLSIL.

At least ten counts were recorded for this clonotype. The chain joins TRBV6-5 to TRBJ1-6, with 9 bases identical to TRBD1. CDR3 size: 16 residues. V trimming: 2 bases; J trimming: 9 bases; junction bases outside the gene matches: 8. The V gene's germline CDR1 is MNHEY and CDR2 SVGAGI. In DNA, the CDR3 is TGTGCCAGCAGTTACCCGACACAGGGGGCGCCTTCACCCCTCCACTTT. Amino acid sequence: CASSYPTQGAPSPLHF.

Many counts were recorded for this clonotype. The chain employs TRBV12-3 or TRBV12-4 and TRBJ1-1; D is perhaps TRBD1 (5 bases). Trimming removed 5 bases from V and 0 bases from J, with 16 bases in between. The CDR3 totals 16 residues. CDR3 loop: CASSPRGTTMNTEAFF. The CDR3 nucleotides read TGTGCCAGCAGTCCCCGGGGGACCACCATGAACACTGAAGCTTTCTTT.

This clonotype was detected many times. The V call is TRBV5-1, the J call TRBJ2-7, with D tentatively TRBD1 (6 bases). The germline CDR1 and CDR2 sequences are SGHRS and YFSETQ. Trimming pared 0 bases from V and 5 bases from J, leaving 15 bases between. The CDR3 has 15 residues. CDR3 in amino acids: CASSLATGSVHEQYF. The CDR3 region has the DNA TGCGCCAGCAGCTTGGCCACAGGGTCGGTCCACGAGCAGTACTTC.

This clonotype was detected ten times or more. The chain couples TRBV12-3 or TRBV12-4 to TRBJ1-3; D remains unclear. The CDR3 consists of 15 residues. The V and J ends lost 6 bases and 6 bases respectively, with 18 bases between them. This chain's CDR3 is CASSSGRPGTNTIYF. The DNA for the CDR3 is TGTGCCAGCAGCTCCGGTCGACCGGGCACAAACACCATATATTTT.

Many counts were recorded for this clonotype. V usage is TRBV14 and J usage is TRBJ2-7; 11 positions match TRBD2. CDR3 size: 14 residues. CDR1 is SGHDN, CDR2 FVKESK, per germline. Trimming took 3 bases from V and 7 from J; bases not matched to a gene: 5. The CDR3 DNA follows: TGTGCCAGCAGCCAGGCTAGACTAGCGGGGGAGCAGTACTTC. Translating gives CASSQARLAGEQYF.

This clonotype occurred many times. The chain uses TRBV20-1 and TRBJ2-7, with TRBD2 matching 15 bases. Germline-derived CDR1 and CDR2 are DFQATT and SNEGSKA (reference sequence). The CDR3 is 15 residues long. V shed 6 bases, J shed 5 bases, and the junction held 8 bases outside the gene matches. The chain's CDR3 is CSALWTSGGVHEQYF. CDR3 DNA sequence: TGCAGTGCCCTATGGACTAGCGGGGGGGTCCACGAGCAGTACTTC.

The table lists this clonotype with many counts. The junction departs from germline at one end; a sequencing error may be responsible. The rearrangement links TRBV9 to TRBJ2-4; D gene ambiguous. The CDR3 runs 12 residues. From germline, CDR1 is SGDLS and CDR2 YYNGEE. CDR3 in amino acids: CASSGDGPSPHF. The CDR3 DNA reads TGTGCCAGCAGCGGCGACGGACCCTCACCCCACTTC.

This clonotype appeared many times. The chain carries TRBV21-1 and TRBJ2-7; the D call in the table, TRBD2, was not verified against the DNA. TRBV21-1 has pseudogene status. There are 11 residues in the CDR3. The CDR3 DNA sequence: TGTTCTAGGGACTGTACCTACGAGCAGTACTTC. It yields the protein CSRDCTYEQYF.

This clonotype came up many times. The J gene is TRBJ1-1, the V gene TRBV5-1; tentative D call: TRBD1 (5 bases). Deletions cut 4 bases from V and 2 bases from J, with 9 bases between. The CDR3 extends over 13 amino acids. Germline assignment: CDR1 SGHRS and CDR2 YFSETQ. The CDR3 coding sequence is TGCGCCAGCAGCCACGGGGCCAACACTGAAGCTTTCTTT. It encodes CASSHGANTEAFF.

The table lists this clonotype with many counts. This rearrangement joins TRBV20-1 to TRBJ2-3; 11 positions agree with TRBD2. V shed 5 bases, J shed 0 bases, and the junction held 1 base outside the gene matches. Germline CDR1 is DFQATT and CDR2 is SNEGSKA (reference sequence). CDR3 length: 14 amino acids. CDR3 DNA: TGCAGTGCTTGGACTAGCGGGAGCACAGATACGCAGTATTTT. Protein sequence: CSAWTSGSTDTQYF.

This clonotype was seen many times. The gene calls are TRBV20-1 and TRBJ1-1, with TRBD1 identical over 7 bases. The trim removed 5 bases at V and 4 bases at J, leaving 4 bases unmatched. Germline V CDR1 and CDR2: DFQATT, SNEGSKA (reference sequence). This CDR3 is built from 12 residues. This CDR3 is CSAGTDGTEAFF. CDR3 DNA: TGCAGTGCTGGGACAGACGGCACTGAAGCTTTCTTT.

Many counts were recorded for this clonotype. This CDR3 reads CASSLDPGRGSNQPQHF. CDR3 in DNA: TGTGCCAGCAGTTTAGACCCTGGACGAGGCAGCAATCAGCCCCAGCATTTT. The J gene is TRBJ1-5, the V gene TRBV27; the D is unclear. Germline V gene lookup returns CDR1 MNHEY and CDR2 SMNVEV (reference sequence). V lost 2 bases and J 1 base, leaving 15 bases between the germline ends. This CDR3 has 17 residues.

This clonotype showed up many times. The chain links TRBV20-1 to TRBJ2-3; D gene unclear. Trimming pared 2 bases from V and 2 bases from J, leaving 14 bases between. This CDR3 is built from 15 residues. Germline values: CDR1 DFQATT, CDR2 SNEGSKA (reference sequence). The CDR3 protein is CSARNSGPDTDTQYF. The CDR3 nucleotides read TGCAGTGCTAGAAATTCCGGGCCCGACACAGATACGCAGTATTTT.

This clonotype has a count of ten or more. The chain couples TRBV20-1 to TRBJ1-5; 7 nucleotides match TRBD1. From germline, CDR1 is DFQATT and CDR2 SNEGSKA (reference sequence). The CDR3 runs to 13 residues. Trimming took 1 base from V and 7 from J; bases not matched to a gene: 4. This CDR3 reads CSARGQGLQPQHF. Written as DNA, the CDR3 is TGCAGTGCTAGAGGACAGGGTTTACAGCCCCAGCATTTT.

There are many counts of this clonotype. V is TRBV6-5 and J is TRBJ1-2; TRBD1 agrees at 9 bases. The CDR3 contains 15 residues. Losses at the gene ends were 2 bases for V and 8 bases for J; bases not matched to a gene: 9. CDR1 and CDR2 (germline): MNHEY, SVGAGI. CDR3 coding DNA: TGTGCCAGCAGTTACCTCACAGGGGGCGCAGAGGGCTACACCTTC. This sequence encodes CASSYLTGGAEGYTF.

This clonotype came up many times. The chain carries TRBV12-3 or TRBV12-4 and TRBJ1-1, with a tentative D call TRBD1 (5 bases). Trimming stripped 5 bases from V and 1 base from J, with 14 bases between. The CDR3 spans 15 residues. The DNA for the CDR3 is TGTGCCAGCAGTGAGCCTAAGAGGGGGAACACTGAAGCTTTCTTT. Translated: CASSEPKRGNTEAFF.

J is TRBJ1-2 and V is TRBV6-1; 7 positions agree with TRBD1. The trim removed 6 bases at V and 4 bases at J, leaving 8 bases unmatched. The CDR3 has 14 amino acids. Looked up from germline, CDR1 is MNHNS and CDR2 is SASEGT. The CDR3 is CASRTQGYSYGYTF. Here the CDR3 DNA reads TGTGCCAGCAGGACACAGGGGTACTCCTATGGCTACACCTTC.

This clonotype occurred many times. The chain combines TRBV7-9 with TRBJ2-3; D perhaps matches TRBD1 (5 bases). The V gene's germline CDR1 is SEHNR and CDR2 FQNEAQ (reference sequence). V lost 2 bases, J lost 6 bases, and 12 bases lay in between. The CDR3 contains 14 residues. Here the CDR3 DNA reads TGTGCCAGCAGCTTAATTCAGGGAAAGGATACGCAGTATTTT. Its translation: CASSLIQGKDTQYF.

Comments on this clonotype: This may stem from a read error, because a much larger clone lies one nucleotide away. The J gene is TRBJ1-1, the V gene TRBV6-6; D unresolved. V was pared by 5 bases and J by 1 base, with 11 bases between. The CDR3 is made up of 14 amino acids. The V gene's germline CDR1 is MNHNY and CDR2 SVGAGI (reference sequence). For the CDR3, the DNA is TGTGCCAGCAGTGACAAGAACCGGAACACTGAAGCTTTCTTT. Amino acid sequence: CASSDKNRNTEAFF.

This clonotype was counted many times. The gene calls are TRBV5-1 and TRBJ2-3, with no clear D. Germline CDR1 SGHRS, CDR2 YFSETQ. The V end lost 0 bases, the J end lost 5 bases, and 7 bases lay between the germline ends. The CDR3 length is 13 residues. In DNA, the CDR3 is TGCGCCAGCAGCTTGGGTAGCCGAGATACGCAGTATTTT. Protein product: CASSLGSRDTQYF.